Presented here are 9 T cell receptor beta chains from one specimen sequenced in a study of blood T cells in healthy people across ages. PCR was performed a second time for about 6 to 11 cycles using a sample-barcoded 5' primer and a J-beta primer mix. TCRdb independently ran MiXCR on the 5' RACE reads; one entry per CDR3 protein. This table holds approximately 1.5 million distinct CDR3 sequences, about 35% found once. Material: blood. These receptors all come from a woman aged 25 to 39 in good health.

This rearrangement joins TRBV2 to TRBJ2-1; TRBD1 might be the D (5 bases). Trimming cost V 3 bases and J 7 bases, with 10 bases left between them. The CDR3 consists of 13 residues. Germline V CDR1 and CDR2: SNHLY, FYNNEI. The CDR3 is CASSEVQANEQFF. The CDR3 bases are TGTGCCAGCAGTGAGGTACAGGCAAATGAGCAGTTCTTC.

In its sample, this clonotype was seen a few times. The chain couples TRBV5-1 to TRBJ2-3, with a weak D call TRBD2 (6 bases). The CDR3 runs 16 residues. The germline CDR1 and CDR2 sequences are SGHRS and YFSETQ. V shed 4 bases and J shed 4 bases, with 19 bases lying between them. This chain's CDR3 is CASSPDGTRVPDTQYF. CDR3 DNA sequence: TGCGCCAGCAGCCCAGATGGGACTCGGGTTCCAGATACGCAGTATTTT.

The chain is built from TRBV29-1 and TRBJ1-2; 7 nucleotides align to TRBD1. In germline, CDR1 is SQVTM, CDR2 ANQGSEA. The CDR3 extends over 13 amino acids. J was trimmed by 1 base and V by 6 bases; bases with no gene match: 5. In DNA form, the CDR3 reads TGCAGCGTCACGGACAGGTTTAACTATGGCTACACCTTC. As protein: CSVTDRFNYGYTF.

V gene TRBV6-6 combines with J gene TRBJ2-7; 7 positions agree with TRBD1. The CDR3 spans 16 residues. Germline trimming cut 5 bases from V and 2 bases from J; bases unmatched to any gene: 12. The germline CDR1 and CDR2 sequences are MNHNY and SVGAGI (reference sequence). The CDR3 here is CASSQPHTGDPYEQYF. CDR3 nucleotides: TGTGCCAGCAGTCAGCCTCACACAGGGGACCCCTACGAGCAGTACTTC.

CDR3 DNA sequence: TGTGCCAGCAGTTACAGGGCCGGTAATGAAAAACTGTTTTTT. It is translated as CASSYRAGNEKLFF. The rearrangement links TRBV6-6 to TRBJ1-4; no clear D. This CDR3 region has 14 residues. Deletions cut 2 bases from V and 4 bases from J, with 8 bases between. Germline CDR1 MNHNY, CDR2 SVGAGI (reference sequence).

CDR3 nucleotides: TGCGCCAGCAGCTTGGAAGGGACAGACTATCAGCCCCAGCATTTT. It specifies CASSLEGTDYQPQHF. The V gene is TRBV5-1, the J gene TRBJ1-5; 7 bases fit TRBD1. CDR1 is SGHRS and CDR2 is YFSETQ in the germline V gene. This CDR3 region has 15 residues. The V segment lost 0 bases and the J segment 5 bases; nucleotides outside the gene matches: 5.

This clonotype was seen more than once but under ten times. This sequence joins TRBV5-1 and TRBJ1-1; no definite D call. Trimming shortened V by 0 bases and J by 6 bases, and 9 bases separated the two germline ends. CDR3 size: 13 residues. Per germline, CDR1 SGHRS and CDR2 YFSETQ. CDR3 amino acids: CASSLGQNSEAFF. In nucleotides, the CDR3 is TGCGCCAGCAGCTTGGGACAAAACTCTGAAGCTTTCTTT. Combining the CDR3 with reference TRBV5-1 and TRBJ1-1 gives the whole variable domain KAGVTQTPRYLIKTRGQQVTLSCSPISGHRSVSWYQQTPGQGLQFLFEYFSETQRNKGNFPGRFSGRQFSNSRSEMNVSTLELGDSALYLCASSLGQNSEAFFGQGTRLTVV.

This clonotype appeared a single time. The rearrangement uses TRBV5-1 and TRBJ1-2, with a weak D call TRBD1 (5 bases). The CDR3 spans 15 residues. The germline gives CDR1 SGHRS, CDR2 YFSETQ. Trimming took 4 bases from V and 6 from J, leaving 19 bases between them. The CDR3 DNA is TGCGCCAGCAGCCCAGGAACGGACGGGGCTCATGGCTACACCTTC. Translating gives CASSPGTDGAHGYTF.

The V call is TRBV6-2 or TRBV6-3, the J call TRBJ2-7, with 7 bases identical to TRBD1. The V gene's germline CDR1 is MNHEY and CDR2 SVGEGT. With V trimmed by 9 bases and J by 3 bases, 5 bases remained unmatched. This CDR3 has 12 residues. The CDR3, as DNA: TGTGCCAGTTTGGACAGGCTCTACGAGCAGTACTTC. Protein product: CASLDRLYEQYF.